A single sample is the source of the 2 T cell receptor beta chains below, sequenced in a study of STAT3 mutations in large granular lymphocyte leukemia. General observations from the study: Every T-LGLL patient had at least one immunodominant TCRbeta clonotype.

Their specific antigens are unknown. This table comes from immunoSEQ multiplex PCR, and its TCRdb copy is limited to in-frame clones, with some not included. Here the sample spans more than 25,000 clones, roughly 80% being singletons. Material for sequencing was peripheral blood mononuclear cells. These receptors all come from a woman in her 50s with T-cell large granular lymphocyte leukemia. Some clones in this sample may be carry-over from other donors' samples.

The V call is TRBV5-4, the J call TRBJ1-1; 10 bases are shared with TRBD1. The germline CDR1 and CDR2 sequences are SGHNT and YYREEE (reference sequence). J lost 6 bases, V lost 0 bases, and 5 bases had no gene match. CDR3 length: 15 amino acids. CDR3 amino acids: CASSLVRQGASEAFF. CDR3 bases: TGTGCCAGCAGCTTGGTTCGACAGGGGGCATCTGAAGCTTTCTTT.

This clone has only one observation. Sequence at one end of the junction differs from germline and may be a read error. The chain combines TRBV5-1 with TRBJ1-3; D call uncertain. This CDR3 is 12 amino acids long. Germline CDR1 reads SGHRS; CDR2 reads YFSETQ. In DNA, the CDR3 is TGCGCCAGCAGCTTAACTGGGAACACCATATATTTT. Its protein product is CASSLTGNTIYF. Full variable domain (outside the CDR3, taken from reference TRBV5-1 and TRBJ1-3): KAGVTQTPRYLIKTRGQQVTLSCSPISGHRSVSWYQQTPGQGLQFLFEYFSETQRNKGNFPGRFSGRQFSNSRSEMNVSTLELGDSALYLCASSLTGNTIYFGEGSWLTVV.